The 30 T cell receptor beta chains reported below all come from one sample, sequenced in a study of blood T cell repertoires in COVID-19. TCRdb's table, derived via immunoSEQ multiplex PCR, lists solely in-frame clones and lacks some. This table holds a few hundred thousand clones, roughly 85% found once. Sequenced material: PBMCs or T cells enriched from blood (not recorded which). These receptors all stem from a man aged 25-45 years who had recovered from COVID-19.

The V and J genes are TRBV5-6 and TRBJ2-3; D may be TRBD2 (6 bases). Trimming removed 2 bases from V and 0 bases from J, with 13 bases in between. The CDR3 is 16 amino acids. Germline loops: CDR1 SGHDT, CDR2 YYEEEE. CDR3 coding DNA: TGTGCCAGCAGCTTTAGCGGAAGTACTAGCACAGATACGCAGTATTTT. Amino acids: CASSFSGSTSTDTQYF.

CDR3 DNA sequence: TGTGCCAGCAGCCATTCCTACCTAGCGGGGGGGAGCAATGAGCAGTTCTTC. It specifies CASSHSYLAGGSNEQFF. V and J are TRBV3-1 (or the pseudogene TRBV3-2) and TRBJ2-1; 12 bases map to TRBD2. CDR1 is LGHDT, CDR2 YNNKEL, per germline (reference sequence). CDR3 length: 17 amino acids. The J segment lost 6 bases and the V segment lost 3 bases, leaving 9 bases of the junction unmatched.

The chain combines TRBV6-5 with TRBJ2-7; 10 nucleotides agree with TRBD1. V lost 6 bases to trimming and J lost 4 bases; unmatched junction nucleotides: 9. The germline CDR1 and CDR2 sequences are MNHEY and SVGAGI. This CDR3 comprises 15 residues. CDR3 loop: CASSPRQGASYEQYF. CDR3 in DNA: TGTGCCAGCAGCCCAAGACAGGGGGCATCGTACGAGCAGTACTTC.

The chain couples TRBV7-9 to TRBJ1-2; D unclear. CDR1 is SEHNR, CDR2 FQNEAQ, per germline (reference sequence). The V end was cut by 5 bases, the J end by 3 bases, with 16 bases between. There are 15 residues in the CDR3. The CDR3 DNA follows: TGTGCCAGCAGCCGGGATATTCATCCCTACTATGGCTACACCTTC. Protein product: CASSRDIHPYYGYTF.

This chain connects TRBV24-1 to TRBJ1-2; 7 bases are a match to TRBD1. V lost 4 bases to trimming and J lost 9 bases; unmatched junction nucleotides: 10. Germline values: CDR1 KGHDR, CDR2 SFDVKD. The CDR3 contains 14 residues. CDR3 in DNA: TGTGCCACCAGTGACAACCGACAGGGATTCAGCTACACCTTC. Protein: CATSDNRQGFSYTF.

The chain carries TRBV5-1 and TRBJ2-5; TRBD2 aligns across 8 bases. Trimming removed 0 bases from V and 1 base from J; junction bases left unmatched: 5. Germline CDR1 reads SGHRS; CDR2 reads YFSETQ. There are 16 residues in the CDR3. The CDR3: CASSLGDAGGQETQYF. The DNA of the CDR3 is TGCGCCAGCAGCTTGGGGGATGCGGGGGGCCAAGAGACCCAGTACTTC.

The J gene is TRBJ2-7, the V gene TRBV5-4; 8 bases align to TRBD1. Germline CDR1 reads SGHNT; CDR2 reads YYREEE (reference sequence). V shed 1 base, J shed 2 bases, and the junction held 5 bases outside the gene matches. This CDR3 is 15 amino acids long. CDR3 sequence (DNA): TGTGCCAGCAGCTTGAGGAACAGGGGGGCCTACGAGCAGTACTTC. The encoded protein is CASSLRNRGAYEQYF.

V is TRBV7-9 and J is TRBJ1-4; possible D gene TRBD1, 5 bases. Trimming removed 2 bases from V and 3 bases from J, with 10 bases in between. In germline, CDR1 is SEHNR, CDR2 FQNEAQ (reference sequence). The CDR3 runs to 15 residues. The CDR3 region has the DNA TGTGCCAGCAGCTTATCTGGGGGGTCTAATGAAAAACTGTTTTTT. Protein sequence: CASSLSGGSNEKLFF.

The rearrangement joins TRBV3-1 (or the pseudogene TRBV3-2) to TRBJ2-3, with D unclear. The CDR3 covers 17 residues. CDR1 and CDR2 from the germline V gene are LGHDT and YNNKEL (reference sequence). V lost 6 bases and J lost 2, with 21 bases in between. CDR3 bases: TGTGCCAGCAGTCCCCCCCCCGACTGGTACTCCACAGATACGCAGTATTTT. It yields the protein CASSPPPDWYSTDTQYF.

The chain joins TRBV4-1 to TRBJ1-3; D unresolved. Trimming left V 0 bases short and J 10 bases short, with 7 bases between. The CDR3 runs to 12 residues. Germline assignment: CDR1 MGHRA and CDR2 YSYEKL. The CDR3: CASSQDSRTIYF. The DNA for the CDR3 is TGCGCCAGCAGCCAAGATTCCCGGACCATATATTTT.

The chain uses TRBV5-1 and TRBJ2-7, with unresolved D. The ends were cut back, 2 bases at V and 1 base at J, with 10 bases in the middle. Germline CDR1 is SGHRS and CDR2 is YFSETQ. CDR3 length: 14 amino acids. CDR3 DNA: TGCGCCAGCAGCTTCGTTTACAGTTCCTACGAGCAGTACTTC. Encoded protein: CASSFVYSSYEQYF.

V and J are TRBV2 and TRBJ1-2; no clear D gene. Germline loops: CDR1 SNHLY, CDR2 FYNNEI. The germline V and J ends were trimmed by 7 bases and 6 bases, with 12 bases remaining between them. This CDR3 is 12 amino acids long. CDR3 in amino acids: CASKADTDGYTF. Here the CDR3 DNA reads TGTGCCAGCAAGGCAGACACCGATGGCTACACCTTC.

In the case of this clone: This same CDR3 is encoded by further DNA sequences in the sample. J is TRBJ2-2 and V is TRBV6-4, with D possibly matching TRBD2 (6 bases). The CDR3 covers 13 residues. Trimming left V 2 bases short and J 6 bases short, with 7 bases between. CDR1 and CDR2 (germline): MRHNA, SNTAGT. The CDR3 spells CASSDGGAGELFF. The CDR3 DNA sequence: TGTGCCAGCAGTGACGGCGGGGCCGGGGAGCTGTTTTTT.

This chain connects TRBV12-3 or TRBV12-4 to TRBJ1-2, with D uncertain. The V and J ends lost 5 bases and 5 bases respectively, with 12 bases between them. This CDR3 is 13 amino acids long. The CDR3 loop is CASSPRPGYGYTF. The CDR3 region has the DNA TGTGCCAGCAGTCCCCGGCCGGGGTATGGCTACACCTTC.

The chain recombines TRBV7-9 with TRBJ2-1; the match to TRBD2 covers 10 bases. The V gene end was trimmed by 5 bases and the J gene end by 8 bases; junction bases not matched to a gene: 12. The germline CDR1 and CDR2 sequences are SEHNR and FQNEAQ (reference sequence). The CDR3 loop spans 16 amino acids. CDR3 DNA sequence: TGTGCCAGCAGCCTCGGGCTAGCGGGGGCCGGGGATGAGCAGTTCTTC. Translation: CASSLGLAGAGDEQFF.

The rearrangement links TRBV7-2 to TRBJ1-3; D uncertain. The CDR3 runs 15 residues. Trimming removed 1 base from V and 2 bases from J, with 9 bases in between. Per germline, CDR1 SGHTA and CDR2 FQGNSA. CDR3 amino acids: CASSLVQSAGNTIYF. In DNA form, the CDR3 reads TGTGCCAGCAGCTTAGTCCAGTCCGCTGGAAACACCATATATTTT.

This clone was seen just once. The CDR3 protein is CASSERLNTGELFF. The CDR3, as DNA: TGTGCCAGCAGTGAGAGGCTAAACACCGGGGAGCTGTTTTTT. The genes are TRBV2 and TRBJ2-2; no clear D gene. Trimming stripped 3 bases from V and 2 bases from J, with 7 bases between. The CDR3 is 14 amino acids. Germline CDR1 and CDR2: SNHLY and FYNNEI.

The chain carries TRBV14 and TRBJ1-6, with 8 bases fitting TRBD1. CDR3 length equals 15 residues. After removal of 2 bases from V and 7 bases from J, the junction contained 4 bases not matched to a gene. Germline V gene data show CDR1 as SGHDN and CDR2 as FVKESK. CDR3 sequence reads: CASSQKDRVNSPLHF. In DNA form, the CDR3 reads TGTGCCAGCAGCCAAAAGGACAGGGTGAATTCACCCCTCCACTTT.

The chain links TRBV19 to TRBJ1-5; D not certain. The CDR3 has 15 residues. Trimming shortened V by 1 base and J by 0 bases, and 7 bases separated the two germline ends. From germline, CDR1 is LNHDA and CDR2 SQIVND (reference sequence). The DNA for the CDR3 is TGTGCCAGTAGTATAGTAGTCACTAGCAATCAGCCCCAGCATTTT. This translates into CASSIVVTSNQPQHF.

The chain links TRBV9 to TRBJ1-2; D not resolved. The V gene's germline CDR1 is SGDLS and CDR2 YYNGEE. V lost 4 bases and J lost 2, with 12 bases in between. There are 14 residues in the CDR3. Written as DNA, the CDR3 is TGTGCCAGCAGCCCCCTCCCGGGAAACTATGGCTACACCTTC. Translation: CASSPLPGNYGYTF.

For the CDR3, the DNA is TGTGCCAGCACCGCGGCTAACTATGGCTACACCTTC. Its translation: CASTAANYGYTF. The chain is built from TRBV6-5 and TRBJ1-2; D not certain. The V gene's germline CDR1 is MNHEY and CDR2 SVGAGI. This CDR3 is built from 12 residues. Trimming removed 7 bases from V and 0 bases from J, with 6 bases in between.

The gene calls are TRBV5-1 and TRBJ1-2, with D possibly matching TRBD1 (6 bases). CDR3 size: 11 residues. In germline, CDR1 is SGHRS, CDR2 YFSETQ. V was clipped by 0 bases and J by 10 bases, with 7 bases between them. In DNA form, the CDR3 reads TGCGCCAGCAGCTTGGACAGGGACTACACCTTC. Residues: CASSLDRDYTF.

On this clone itself: The sample carries other DNA sequences with the same CDR3. The chain joins TRBV5-1 to TRBJ2-6; weak D call: TRBD1 (6 bases). This CDR3 comprises 15 residues. CDR1 and CDR2 from the germline V gene are SGHRS and YFSETQ. The ends were cut back, 2 bases at V and 0 bases at J, with 6 bases in the middle. Written as DNA, the CDR3 is TGCGCCAGCAGCTTACAGGGCTCTGGGGCCAACGTCCTGACTTTC. This sequence encodes CASSLQGSGANVLTF.

The CDR3 loop reads CASNPTAGGQFF. The CDR3 DNA sequence: TGTGCCAGCAACCCTACGGCGGGGGGGCAGTTCTTC. The rearrangement joins TRBV27 to TRBJ2-1; 8 nucleotides align to TRBD2. Germline CDR1 reads MNHEY; CDR2 reads SMNVEV (reference sequence). The V gene end was trimmed by 7 bases and the J gene end by 12 bases; junction bases not matched to a gene: 8. The CDR3 runs 12 residues.

This sequence joins TRBV3-1 (or the pseudogene TRBV3-2) and TRBJ1-5; D call uncertain. The ends were cut back, 3 bases at V and 0 bases at J, with 12 bases in the middle. The CDR3 totals 16 residues. CDR1 LGHDT and CDR2 YNNKEL come from the germline V gene (reference sequence). In nucleotides, the CDR3 is TGTGCCAGCAGCCAGGGAAGCGGTTATAGCAATCAGCCCCAGCATTTT. This codes for CASSQGSGYSNQPQHF.

In this sample, this clone turned up once. This rearrangement joins TRBV10-3 to TRBJ2-3, with TRBD1 matching 10 bases. There are 15 residues in the CDR3. Trimming at V came to 5 bases and at J to 1 base, leaving 3 bases not matched to a gene. CDR1 and CDR2 (germline): ENHRY, SYGVKD. The CDR3, as DNA: TGTGCCATCAGTTTCGGGACAGGGGGCACAGATACGCAGTATTTT. Translation: CAISFGTGGTDTQYF.

CDR3 amino acids: CASSPPTGIEQYF. DNA of the CDR3: TGTGCCAGCAGCCCACCGACAGGGATAGAGCAGTACTTC. This chain joins TRBV11-1 and TRBJ2-7; 7 bases are a match to TRBD1. CDR3 length equals 13 residues. Germline values: CDR1 SGHAT, CDR2 FQDESV (reference sequence). V lost 5 bases, J lost 7 bases, and 8 bases stayed unmatched.

The V call is TRBV19, the J call TRBJ2-7, with 14 bases identical to TRBD2. J lost 5 bases, V lost 5 bases, and 14 bases had no gene match. The germline CDR1 and CDR2 sequences are LNHDA and SQIVND (reference sequence). This CDR3 is built from 18 residues. The CDR3 coding sequence is TGTGCCAGTAGTCCTGGACTAGCGGGGGGAACGAATCGGAACGAGCAGTACTTC. Its translation is CASSPGLAGGTNRNEQYF. The complete variable domain, with remaining parts taken from reference TRBV19 and TRBJ2-7, reads DGGITQSPKYLFRKEGQNVTLSCEQNLNHDAMYWYRQDPGQGLRLIYYSQIVNDFQKGDIAEGYSVSREKKESFPLTVTSAQKNPTAFYLCASSPGLAGGTNRNEQYFGPGTRLTVT.

The genes are TRBV4-2 and TRBJ1-1; no clear D. The CDR3 has 15 amino acids. The ends were cut back, 0 bases at V and 8 bases at J, with 16 bases in the middle. CDR1 and CDR2 from the germline V gene are LGHNA and YNFKEQ. The CDR3 is CASSQDSNSNREAFF. CDR3 in DNA: TGTGCCAGCAGCCAAGACTCCAACAGCAATAGGGAAGCTTTCTTT.

This chain links TRBV4-3 with TRBJ1-2, with unresolved D. CDR1 LGHNA and CDR2 YSLEER come from the germline V gene. With 4 bases removed from V and 7 bases from J, the gap between germline ends came to 19 bases. The CDR3 is 15 amino acids. The CDR3 region has the DNA TGCGCCAGCAGCCCCAATTTGGAGAGGATGTCTGGCTACACCTTC. It specifies CASSPNLERMSGYTF.